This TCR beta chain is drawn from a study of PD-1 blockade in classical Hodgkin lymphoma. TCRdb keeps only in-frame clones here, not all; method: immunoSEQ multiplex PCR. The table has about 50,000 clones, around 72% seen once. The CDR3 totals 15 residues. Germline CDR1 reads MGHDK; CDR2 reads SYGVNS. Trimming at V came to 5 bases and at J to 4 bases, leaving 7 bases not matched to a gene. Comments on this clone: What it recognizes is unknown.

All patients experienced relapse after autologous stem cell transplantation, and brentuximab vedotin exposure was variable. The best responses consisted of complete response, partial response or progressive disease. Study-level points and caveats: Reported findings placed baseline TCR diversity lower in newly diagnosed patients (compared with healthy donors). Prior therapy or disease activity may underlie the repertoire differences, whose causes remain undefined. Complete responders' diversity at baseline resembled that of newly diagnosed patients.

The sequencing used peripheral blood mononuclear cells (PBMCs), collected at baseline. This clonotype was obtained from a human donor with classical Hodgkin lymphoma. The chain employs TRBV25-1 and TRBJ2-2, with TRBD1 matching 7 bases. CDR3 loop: CASSPGQFPTGELFF. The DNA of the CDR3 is TGTGCCAGCAGTCCGGGACAGTTCCCCACCGGGGAGCTGTTTTTT.